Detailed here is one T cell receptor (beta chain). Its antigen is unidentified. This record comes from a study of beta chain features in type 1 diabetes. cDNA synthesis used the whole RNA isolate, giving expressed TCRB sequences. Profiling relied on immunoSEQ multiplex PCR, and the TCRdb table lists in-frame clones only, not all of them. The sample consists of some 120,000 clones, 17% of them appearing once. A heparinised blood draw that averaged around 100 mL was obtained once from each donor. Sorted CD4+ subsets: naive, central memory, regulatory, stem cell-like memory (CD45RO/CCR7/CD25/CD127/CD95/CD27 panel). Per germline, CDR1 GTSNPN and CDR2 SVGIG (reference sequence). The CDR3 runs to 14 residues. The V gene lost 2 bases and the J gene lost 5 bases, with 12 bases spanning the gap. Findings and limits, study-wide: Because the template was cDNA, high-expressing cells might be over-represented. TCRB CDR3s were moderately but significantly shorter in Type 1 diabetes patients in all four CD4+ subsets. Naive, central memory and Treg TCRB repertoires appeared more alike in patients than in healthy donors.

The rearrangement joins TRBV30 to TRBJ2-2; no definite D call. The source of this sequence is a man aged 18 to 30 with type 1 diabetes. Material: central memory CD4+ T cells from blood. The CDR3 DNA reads TGTGCCTGGAGTAAGGGATCGGAGACCGGGGAGCTGTTTTTT. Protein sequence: CAWSKGSETGELFF.